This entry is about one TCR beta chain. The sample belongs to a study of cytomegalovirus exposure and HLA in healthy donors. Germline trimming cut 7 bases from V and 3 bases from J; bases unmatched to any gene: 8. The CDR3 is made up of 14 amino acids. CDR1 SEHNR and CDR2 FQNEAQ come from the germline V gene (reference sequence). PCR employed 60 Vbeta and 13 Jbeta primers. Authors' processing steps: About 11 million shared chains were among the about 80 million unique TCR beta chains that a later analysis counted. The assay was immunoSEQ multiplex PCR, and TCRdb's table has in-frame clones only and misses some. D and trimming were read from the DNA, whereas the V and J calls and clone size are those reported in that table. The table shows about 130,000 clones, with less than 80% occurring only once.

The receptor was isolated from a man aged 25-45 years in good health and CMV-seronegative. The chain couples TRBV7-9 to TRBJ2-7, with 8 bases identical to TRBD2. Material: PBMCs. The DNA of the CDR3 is TGTGCCAGCACCCATAGCGGGGATATCTACGAGCAGTACTTC. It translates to CASTHSGDIYEQYF.